Each of the 32 T cell receptor beta chains below was sequenced from the same sample in a study of CD8+CD57+ T cells in acquired aplastic anemia. Patients chosen for sequencing had CD8+CD57+ cells that had expanded, as shown by flow cytometry. CDR3 and TCR beta VDJ profiling relied on genomic DNA as the template. TCRdb reanalysed the reads using MiXCR and keeps one entry per CDR3 protein. This sample has approximately 260,000 distinct CDR3 sequences, with about 80% found just once. The specimen was sorted CD4+, CD8+, or CD8+CD57+ T cells (not recorded which) from PBMCs. The receptors were gathered from a human donor with aplastic anemia.

Points on this clonotype: Given a much more abundant clone one base away, this may be a read error. The rearrangement links TRBV7-9 to TRBJ1-2; 8 nucleotides align to TRBD1. The CDR3 spans 16 residues. CDR1 SEHNR and CDR2 FQNEAQ come from the germline V gene (reference sequence). Unmatched junction bases numbered 16, after V lost 3 bases and J lost 10 bases. This chain's CDR3 is CASSLAGGADYGDYTF. As DNA, the CDR3 is TGTGCCAGCAGCTTGGCAGGGGGCGCCGACTATGGCGACTACACCTTC.

The V gene is TRBV11-1, the J gene TRBJ2-6, with D possibly matching TRBD1 (5 bases). The V gene lost 5 bases and the J gene lost 4 bases, with 15 bases spanning the gap. The CDR3 covers 16 residues. The germline V gene has CDR1 SGHAT and CDR2 FQDESV (reference sequence). The CDR3 DNA follows: TGTGCCAGCAGCGTACAGGTATCCTACGGGGCCAACGTCCTGACTTTC. Protein sequence: CASSVQVSYGANVLTF. Drawing the rest from reference TRBV11-1 and TRBJ2-6, the complete variable domain is EAEVAQSPRYKITEKSQAVAFWCDPISGHATLYWYRQILGQGPELLVQFQDESVVDDSQLPKDRFSAERLKGVDSTLKIQPAELGDSAMYLCASSVQVSYGANVLTFGAGSRLTVL.

This clonotype was seen once. The chain carries TRBV19 and TRBJ2-7; D is unresolved. The V gene lost 9 bases and the J gene lost 7 bases, with 25 bases spanning the gap. The CDR3 length is 15 residues. Germline loops: CDR1 LNHDA, CDR2 SQIVND (reference sequence). Here the CDR3 reads CASSYTQSWYKEQYV. CDR3 coding DNA: TGTGCCAGCAGCTATACACAGTCTTGGTACAAGGAGCAGTACGTC.

This clonotype was picked up a small number of times. An end of the junction does not agree with germline; a read error may underlie this. The rearrangement uses TRBV7-7 and TRBJ2-6; D gene uncertain. Germline V gives CDR1 SSHAT, CDR2 FNYEAQ (reference sequence). The CDR3 sequence is 13 residues long. The CDR3 reads CASSPGGANVLTF. The CDR3 coding sequence is TGTGCTAGCAGCCCTGGAGGGGCCAACGTCCTGACTTTC.

This clonotype was counted ten times or more. Likely a read error: the CDR3 ends without its conserved phenylalanine or tryptophan. No DNA is shown, since the ends of the CDR3 on it are uncertain; the CDR3 is the one TCRdb lists. The genes are TRBV7-4 and TRBJ2-5; TRBD1 is taken as the D call from the table, unchecked against the DNA. Germline lookup yields CDR1 SGHVT and CDR2 SQSDAQ. Counting both end residues, the CDR3 totals 9 amino acids. CDR3 sequence: CASNKLPWT.

The sample holds one count of this clonotype. As the CDR3 is not closed by the conserved phenylalanine or tryptophan, this likely results from a read error. No DNA is shown, since the ends of the CDR3 on it are uncertain; the CDR3 is the one TCRdb lists. V and J are TRBV24-1 and TRBJ2-3; TRBD2 reflects the table's D call only, with no check against the DNA. Germline V gene lookup returns CDR1 KGHDR and CDR2 SFDVKD. The CDR3 adds up to 13 amino acids, both ends counted. CDR3 loop: CATVQQGAYAQYV.

About this clonotype: Because the CDR3's place on the DNA is in doubt, the DNA is left out and the CDR3 is given as listed by TCRdb. The chain couples TRBV7-2 to TRBJ2-3; TRBD2, the table's D call, was not compared with the DNA. The CDR3 spans 14 amino acids, including both terminal residues. Germline V lookup: CDR1 SGHTA, CDR2 FQGNSA. Here the CDR3 reads CASSWGGGSNSRYF.

The chain links TRBV7-4 to TRBJ2-5, with TRBD1 identical over 7 bases. After removal of 5 bases from V and 14 bases from J, the junction contained 20 bases not matched to a gene. Germline V CDR1 and CDR2: SGHVT, SQSDAQ. The CDR3 spans 15 residues. CDR3 nucleotide sequence: TGTGCCAGCAGCCAAGATCAGGGGGACAGTATCAAAACCTACTTC. Its protein is CASSQDQGDSIKTYF.

Regarding this clonotype: One end of the junction varies from germline; a read error may be responsible. For the CDR3, the DNA is TGTGCCAGCAGCTTTACTGGCGCAATGGACAGTTCTTCGTTT. Amino acids: CASSFTGAMDSSSF. The rearrangement links TRBV7-9 to TRBJ2-3, with a tentative D call TRBD1 (6 bases). The CDR3 spans 14 residues. Germline V lookup: CDR1 SEHNR, CDR2 FQNEAQ (reference sequence).

The chain recombines TRBV7-3 with TRBJ1-2; D unclear. The CDR3 has 13 residues. Germline lookup yields CDR1 SGHTA and CDR2 FQGTGA. Trimming took 6 bases from V and 6 from J, leaving 14 bases between them. CDR3 residues: CASSSPAGDGYTF. The CDR3 DNA reads as TGTGCCAGCAGTTCCCCCGCGGGAGATGGCTACACCTTC.

J is TRBJ1-5 and V is TRBV5-5; D not certain. With 4 bases removed from V and 0 bases from J, the gap between germline ends came to 8 bases. The CDR3 has 14 residues. Germline V gene sequence: CDR1 SGHKS, CDR2 YYEKEE (reference sequence). The CDR3, as DNA: TGTGCCAGCAGCGAAGGCCATAGCAATCAGCCCCAGCATTTT. Protein: CASSEGHSNQPQHF.

This clonotype was observed a handful of times. This chain joins TRBV7-2 and TRBJ1-2; the match to TRBD1 covers 10 bases. This CDR3 comprises 16 residues. The ends lost 4 bases at V and 3 bases at J; junction bases unmatched: 8. Germline CDR1 and CDR2: SGHTA and FQGNSA. CDR3 sequence reads: CASSSGDRGFDYGYTF. The CDR3 DNA sequence: TGTGCCAGCAGCTCAGGGGACAGGGGCTTTGACTATGGCTACACCTTC.

Note on this clonotype: The junction does not match germline at one end; this may be a read error. The chain is built from TRBV7-8 and TRBJ2-5, with a possible D match to TRBD2 (6 bases). Germline-derived CDR1 and CDR2 are SGHVS and FQNEAQ. The CDR3 has 14 amino acids. The CDR3 loop reads CASGLADGPDTQYF. The DNA of the CDR3 is TGTGCTAGCGGCTTGGCGGATGGTCCCGATACGCAGTATTTC.

This rearrangement joins TRBV24-1 to TRBJ1-2; possible D gene TRBD1, 5 bases. CDR1 and CDR2 from the germline V gene are KGHDR and SFDVKD. Between the trimmed V and J ends, which lost 3 bases and 4 bases, there was a span of 8 bases. This CDR3 has 13 residues. The CDR3 DNA reads TGTGCCACCAGTGATGGGGACCCCTATGGCTACACCTTC. Its translation is CATSDGDPYGYTF.

With respect to this clonotype: The CDR3 does not end in the conserved phenylalanine or tryptophan, so this is likely a read error. The DNA is left out, because the CDR3 cannot be placed on it with certainty; the CDR3 is given as TCRdb lists it. The chain uses TRBV7-8 and TRBJ2-1; the listed D gene, TRBD1, was not tested against the DNA. With termini counted, the CDR3 has 13 amino acids. Germline lookup yields CDR1 SGHVS and CDR2 FQNEAQ. CDR3 amino acids: CASSLTGGAEYFY.

For this clonotype: Compared with germline, one end of the junction differs, possibly owing to a read error. Here the CDR3 DNA reads TGCGCCAGCAGCCACCCAGGACTAGCGGGAGGGGGGAATGATTTT. Translated: CASSHPGLAGGGNDF. V is TRBV7-9 and J is TRBJ1-5; the D gene is possibly TRBD1 (6 bases). The CDR3 runs 15 residues. In germline, CDR1 is SEHNR, CDR2 FQNEAQ (reference sequence).

This clonotype came up once. The chain employs TRBV7-3 and TRBJ2-1, with D uncertain. V was clipped by 6 bases and J by 11 bases, with 26 bases between them. Germline V gene sequence: CDR1 SGHTA, CDR2 FQGTGA. The CDR3 is 16 amino acids. CDR3 bases: TGTGCCAGCAGTTCAGAAAGGAGCGATTCGCGCGATCAGCAGTTCTTC. Translation: CASSSERSDSRDQQFF.

This chain joins TRBV19 and TRBJ2-1; TRBD2 is a possible D gene (5 bases). The J call is in doubt because the DNA end fits TRBJ2-7 better. This CDR3 region has 15 residues. Germline CDR1 and CDR2: LNHDA and SQIVND (reference sequence). The CDR3 nucleotides are TGTGCCAGTGCTAGCATTCACGGAGAGCGAAATGAGCAGTACTTC. This translates into CASASIHGERNEQYF.

The chain uses TRBV7-2 and TRBJ2-3; unclear D gene. CDR3 length equals 15 residues. Between the trimmed V and J ends, which lost 1 base and 11 bases, there was a span of 19 bases. Looked up from germline, CDR1 is SGHTA and CDR2 is FQGNSA. The CDR3 spells CASSLVVTRGDQQYF. DNA for the CDR3: TGTGCCAGCAGCTTAGTAGTAACTCGCGGTGATCAGCAGTATTTT.

This clonotype has a single count. V gene TRBV6-1 combines with J gene TRBJ2-7; D is possibly TRBD2 (5 bases). Trimming cost V 6 bases and J 6 bases, with 18 bases left between them. The germline CDR1 and CDR2 sequences are MNHNS and SASEGT. This CDR3 is built from 14 residues. The CDR3: CASRPNDQAGEQYV. CDR3 nucleotide sequence: TGTGCCAGCAGACCTAACGACCAGGCGGGCGAGCAGTACGTC.

V is TRBV7-8 and J is TRBJ2-3, with D tentatively TRBD1 (6 bases). With 5 bases removed from V and 11 bases from J, the gap between germline ends came to 23 bases. CDR1 is SGHVS, CDR2 FQNEAQ, per germline. This CDR3 has 15 amino acids. For the CDR3, the DNA is TGTGCCAGCAGCGTAGGGGGAGAGAGCGCTGAGAAGCAGTATTTT. Its translation is CASSVGGESAEKQYF.

V is TRBV9 and J is TRBJ2-3, with TRBD2 as a possible D gene (6 bases). Germline CDR1 and CDR2: SGDLS and YYNGEE. The CDR3 has 14 amino acids. V lost 0 bases to trimming and J lost 13 bases, with 18 bases between them. DNA for the CDR3: TGTGCCAGCAGCGTAGCGGGAGATTCCTCCTACGAGTATTTT. Translating it yields CASSVAGDSSYEYF.

This clonotype was counted at least ten times. The rearrangement links TRBV15 to TRBJ2-3; possible D gene TRBD2, 5 bases. Germline V gene data show CDR1 as LNHNV and CDR2 as YYDKDF (reference sequence). The CDR3 runs 14 residues. The V end was cut by 5 bases, the J end by 5 bases, with 14 bases between. This CDR3 reads CATSLAGGQDTQYF. The CDR3 nucleotides are TGTGCCACCAGCTTGGCGGGCGGTCAAGATACGCAGTATTTT.

About this clonotype: The limits of the CDR3 on the DNA are not certain, so only TCRdb's listed CDR3 is given. The chain carries TRBV7-2 and TRBJ2-3; the listed D gene, TRBD2, was not tested against the DNA. With termini counted, the CDR3 has 14 amino acids. The germline V gene has CDR1 SGHTA and CDR2 FQGNSA. This CDR3 reads CASSWAGGSNNRYF.

The chain combines TRBV19 with TRBJ2-1; D assignment may be TRBD1 or TRBD2 (6 bases each). This CDR3 region has 14 residues. The V end was cut by 9 bases, the J end by 8 bases, with 20 bases between. Germline assignment: CDR1 LNHDA and CDR2 SQIVND (reference sequence). The CDR3 bases are TGTGCCAGGGGGGGCGGGACCGGTCAGGATGAGCAGTTCTTC. It is translated as CARGGGTGQDEQFF.

This chain links TRBV7-3 with TRBJ2-1; 7 positions agree with TRBD2. The CDR3 sequence is 14 residues long. The germline V gene encodes CDR1 SGHTA and CDR2 FQGTGA. With 6 bases clipped from V and 2 bases from J, the junction kept 4 bases outside the gene matches. The CDR3 coding sequence is TGTGCCAGCAGTTCTAGCGGAGCCTACAATGAGCAGTTCTTC. This gives the protein CASSSSGAYNEQFF.

As for this clonotype: The conserved phenylalanine or tryptophan normally closing the CDR3 is absent here, so this likely arose from a read error. It is unclear where the CDR3 begins or ends on the DNA, so no DNA is shown, and the CDR3 is as TCRdb lists it. The chain is built from TRBV7-2 and TRBJ1-2. The length of the CDR3 is 13 amino acids, counting both ends. Germline V gene sequence: CDR1 SGHTA, CDR2 FQGNSA. CDR3 loop: CASSLGTSGNLVE.

CDR3 sequence (DNA): TGCAGTGCGGAACCACGGACAGGGGGTAGAAACACCATATATTTT. As protein: CSAEPRTGGRNTIYF. The genes are TRBV20-1 and TRBJ1-3; 10 positions match TRBD1. CDR3 length: 15 residues. Germline loops: CDR1 DFQATT, CDR2 SNEGSKA (reference sequence). V gave up 6 bases and J gave up 5 bases; unmatched junction bases: 10.

On this clonotype itself: Likely a read error: the CDR3 ends without its conserved phenylalanine or tryptophan. The DNA is left out, because the CDR3 cannot be placed on it with certainty; the CDR3 is given as TCRdb lists it. The chain has TRBV7-9 and TRBJ1-5. Germline assignment: CDR1 SEHNR and CDR2 FQNEAQ (reference sequence). Inclusive of both ends, the CDR3 amounts to 13 amino acids. CDR3 amino acids: CASTPTGSPNNEQ.

Worth noting for this clonotype: Lacking the conserved final phenylalanine or tryptophan, this CDR3 likely reflects a read error. V is TRBV5-6 and J is TRBJ1-5; 7 positions agree with TRBD1. V shed 1 base and J 2 bases; nucleotides not matched to a gene: 6. This CDR3 is built from 16 residues. Germline CDR1 reads SGHDT; CDR2 reads YYEEEE. The CDR3 is CASSLRGDSRNQPQHS. In DNA form, the CDR3 reads TGTGCCAGCAGCTTGAGAGGGGACAGCCGCAATCAGCCCCAGCATTCT.

The chain employs TRBV7-8 and TRBJ2-3; perhaps TRBD1 as D (5 bases). The germline V gene encodes CDR1 SGHVS and CDR2 FQNEAQ. The CDR3 consists of 14 residues. V was pared by 5 bases and J by 2 bases, with 11 bases between. CDR3 region: CASSAGQDTDTQYF. The DNA for the CDR3 is TGTGCCAGCAGCGCAGGACAAGACACAGATACGCAGTATTTT.

The chain joins TRBV7-9 to TRBJ2-7, with TRBD2 matching 11 bases. The CDR3 runs to 18 residues. Unmatched junction bases numbered 14, after V lost 5 bases and J lost 2 bases. CDR1 and CDR2 from the germline V gene are SEHNR and FQNEAQ (reference sequence). The DNA of the CDR3 is TGTGCCAGCAGCCCTAAACCCCAGACTAGCGGGGCAACCTACGAGCAGTACTTC. Translated: CASSPKPQTSGATYEQYF.